A selection of T cell receptor beta chains follows, all from one sample in a study of PD-1 blockade in classical Hodgkin lymphoma. Method: immunoSEQ multiplex PCR; TCRdb's copy keeps in-frame clones and lacks some. Among about 50,000 clones listed, around 73% were seen once. Sequences were derived from peripheral blood mononuclear cells (PBMCs), sampled before the second cycle of nivolumab. The receptors were sampled from a human donor with classical Hodgkin lymphoma. Both conserved end residues are part of each CDR3. A D gene is named only where the DNA matches it firmly. Clone size is stated in some rows and not others, as once, few, many or a class when expanded.

j_call,d_call,clone_size,v_call,cdr3_aa,cdr3_nt
TRBJ2-5,NA,NA,TRBV5-1,CASSPRAAPETQYF,TGCGCCAGCAGCCCCAGGGCGGCCCCTGAGACCCAGTACTTC
TRBJ1-2,TRBD1,NA,TRBV25-1,CASSPQGVYGYTF,TGTGCCAGCAGCCCCCAGGGGGTCTATGGCTACACCTTC
TRBJ2-7,TRBD2,NA,TRBV30,CAWSRGEGYEQYF,TGTGCCTGGAGTAGAGGGGAGGGCTACGAGCAGTACTTC
TRBJ2-3,NA,NA,TRBV28,CASSLLGLTTDTQYF,TGTGCCAGCAGTTTGCTAGGGCTGACAACAGATACGCAGTATTTT
TRBJ1-1,NA,NA,TRBV19,CASSPGRLNTEAFF,TGTGCCAGTAGCCCCGGGCGCCTGAACACTGAAGCTTTCTTT
TRBJ2-7,NA,NA,TRBV6-5,CASSYPSNF,TGTGCCAGCAGTTACCCCAGTAACTTC
TRBJ1-2,NA,NA,TRBV21-1,CASSNWDKPNYGYTF,TGTGCCAGCAGCAATTGGGACAAGCCAAACTATGGCTACACCTTC
TRBJ2-3,TRBD2,few,TRBV6-4,CASTRLAGEATQYF,TGTGCCAGCACCAGGCTAGCGGGAGAGGCTACGCAGTATTTT
TRBJ2-7,TRBD2,NA,TRBV14,CASSALAGSAYEQYF,TGTGCCAGCAGCGCGCTAGCGGGATCTGCCTACGAGCAGTACTTC
TRBJ2-4,NA,NA,TRBV10-3,CAMRGALQNIQYF,TGTGCCATGCGGGGTGCCTTACAAAACATTCAGTACTTC
TRBJ1-2,NA,NA,TRBV30,CAWSPDRIYTF,TGTGCCTGGAGCCCCGACAGGATCTACACCTTC
TRBJ2-7,TRBD1,NA,TRBV11-2,CASSPRTGGYEQYF,TGTGCCAGCAGCCCTCGGACAGGGGGCTACGAGCAGTACTTC
TRBJ2-7,TRBD1,NA,TRBV29-1,CSVVLRTGTKDEQYF,TGCAGCGTTGTGCTTAGGACAGGGACCAAGGACGAGCAGTACTTC
TRBJ2-3,TRBD2,NA,TRBV7-9,CASSLGAGGLAGDTQYF,TGTGCCAGCAGCTTAGGAGCAGGGGGACTAGCGGGAGATACGCAGTATTTT
TRBJ1-1,TRBD1,NA,TRBV30,CAWSLGTGGSEAFF,TGTGCCTGGAGTTTAGGGACAGGGGGTTCTGAAGCTTTCTTT
TRBJ2-1,NA,NA,TRBV11-3,CASSSRGAEQFF,TGTGCCAGCAGCTCCCGGGGGGCTGAGCAGTTCTTC
TRBJ2-7,NA,NA,TRBV27,CASTPGSDSSYEQYF,TGTGCCAGCACTCCCGGAAGTGACAGCTCCTACGAGCAGTACTTC
TRBJ2-1,NA,once,TRBV6-5,CASSYGWTEQFF,TGTGCCAGCAGTTACGGATGGACTGAGCAGTTCTTC
TRBJ2-1,NA,NA,TRBV6-6,CATARRGSSYNEQFF,TGTGCCACGGCCAGACGAGGGAGCTCCTACAATGAGCAGTTCTTC
TRBJ1-4,NA,few,TRBV29-1,CSVDLQGREEKLFF,TGCAGCGTTGACTTACAGGGAAGAGAGGAAAAACTGTTTTTT
TRBJ2-7,TRBD2,NA,TRBV27,CASSLRGEGSYEQYF,TGTGCCAGCAGTTTACGGGGGGAGGGCTCCTACGAGCAGTACTTC
TRBJ2-3,TRBD1,once,TRBV28,CASSIRQGASDTQYF,TGTGCCAGCAGTATTAGACAGGGGGCTTCGGATACGCAGTATTTT
TRBJ2-2,NA,once,TRBV7-9,CASSLKLGSTPNTGELFF,TGTGCCAGCAGCCTCAAACTTGGGTCGACACCGAACACCGGGGAGCTGTTTTTT
TRBJ2-7,TRBD2,once,TRBV7-8,CASSRYGLAGAEQYF,TGTGCCAGCAGCCGATACGGACTAGCGGGAGCCGAGCAGTACTTC
TRBJ2-1,NA,few,TRBV19,CASSMWGNEQFF,TGTGCCAGTAGTATGTGGGGTAATGAGCAGTTCTTC
TRBJ1-4,TRBD1,NA,TRBV25-1,CASSESGQGGKLFF,TGTGCCAGCAGTGAATCGGGACAGGGTGGGAAACTGTTTTTT
TRBJ2-5,NA,NA,TRBV7-9,CASSYLGPQETQYF,TGTGCCAGCAGTTACCTCGGGCCCCAAGAGACCCAGTACTTC
TRBJ1-1,NA,NA,TRBV7-9,CASSLASGRGTEAFF,TGTGCCAGCAGCTTAGCGTCCGGCAGAGGCACTGAAGCTTTCTTT
TRBJ2-7,NA,NA,TRBV28,CASSWVVGASSYEQYF,TGTGCCAGCAGTTGGGTGGTCGGCGCCTCCTCCTACGAGCAGTACTTC
TRBJ2-7,NA,NA,TRBV7-6,CASSDDIYEQYF,TGTGCCAGCAGCGACGACATCTACGAGCAGTACTTC
TRBJ2-6,NA,NA,TRBV7-8,CASSVYRVLISGANVLTF,TGTGCCAGCAGCGTATACAGGGTGCTCATCTCTGGGGCCAACGTCCTGACTTTC
TRBJ2-7,NA,NA,TRBV28,CATRGLPSYEQYF,TGTGCCACCAGGGGCCTCCCCTCCTACGAGCAGTACTTC
TRBJ2-7,NA,NA,TRBV10-1,CASSEGATREQYF,TGCGCCAGCAGTGAAGGCGCTACGCGGGAGCAGTACTTC
TRBJ2-7,NA,few,TRBV25-1,CASSGRSSYEQYF,TGTGCCAGCAGTGGGAGGAGCTCCTACGAGCAGTACTTC
TRBJ1-1,NA,few,TRBV7-2,CASTKKTGLTEAFF,TGTGCCAGCACCAAAAAGACAGGTCTCACTGAAGCTTTCTTT
TRBJ1-2,NA,NA,TRBV7-2,CATSDRGGYTF,TGTGCCACCTCCGACAGAGGTGGCTACACCTTC
TRBJ1-2,TRBD1,once,TRBV14,CASSQDLVGRRTGREYGYTF,TGTGCCAGCAGCCAAGATTTAGTTGGGCGAAGGACAGGGCGGGAGTATGGCTACACCTTC
TRBJ2-6,TRBD2,NA,TRBV7-2,CASSPGAGFSGANVLTF,TGTGCCAGCAGCCCAGGAGCGGGATTCTCTGGGGCCAACGTCCTGACTTTC